This TCR beta chain appears in the sequencing data of a study of T cells in Graves' hyperthyroidism and ophthalmopathy. Findings and caveats of the study: Blood shared most expanded thyroid clonotypes above 0.001.

Amplified regions were TCR beta CDR3 sequences from RNA transcripts. The HTBI primer set drove a first-round RT-PCR of the TCR CDR3. TCRdb called the multiplex PCR reads again in MiXCR, with one record for every CDR3 protein. The sample records 250,000 or so distinct CDR3 sequences, approximately 16% being singletons. V was shortened by 7 bases and J by 0 bases, with 16 bases between the two germline ends. The CDR3 is made up of 16 amino acids. Germline values: CDR1 MDHEN, CDR2 SYDVKM. About this clonotype itself: Its antigen is still unknown.

This blood was taken when hyperthyroidism was first diagnosed, before any ophthalmopathy symptoms existed. PBMCs were sourced from around 10 ml fresh peripheral blood. This rearrangement joins TRBV28 to TRBJ2-1; D is perhaps TRBD2 (6 bases). The sequencing input was blood. This receptor was obtained from a woman aged 45-59 years with Graves' hyperthyroidism that later progressed to Graves' ophthalmopathy. The CDR3, as DNA: TGTGCCAGCATTATTGGCGGGACGAGCTCCTACAATGAGCAGTTCTTC. It codes for CASIIGGTSSYNEQFF.